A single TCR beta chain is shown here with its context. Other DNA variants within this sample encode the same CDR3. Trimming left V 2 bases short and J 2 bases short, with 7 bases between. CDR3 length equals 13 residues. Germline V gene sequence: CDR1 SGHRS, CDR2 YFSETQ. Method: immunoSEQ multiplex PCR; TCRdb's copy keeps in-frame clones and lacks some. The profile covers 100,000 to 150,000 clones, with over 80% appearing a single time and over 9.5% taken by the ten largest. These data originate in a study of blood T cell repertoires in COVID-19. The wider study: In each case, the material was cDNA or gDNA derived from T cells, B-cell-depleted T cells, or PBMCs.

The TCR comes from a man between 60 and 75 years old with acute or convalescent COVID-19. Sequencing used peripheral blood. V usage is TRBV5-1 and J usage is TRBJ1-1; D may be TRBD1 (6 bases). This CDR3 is CASSFRGNTEAFF. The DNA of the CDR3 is TGCGCCAGCAGCTTCAGGGGAAACACTGAAGCTTTCTTT.